A selection of T cell receptor beta chains follows, all from one sample in a study of T cells after yellow fever vaccination. TCRdb re-called the 5' RACE reads through MiXCR, storing one row per CDR3 protein. The repertoire holds approximately 150,000 distinct CDR3 sequences, with approximately 7.7% as singletons. This specimen was CD4+ T cells sorted from PBMCs, taken 5 days after the yellow fever booster vaccination. These receptors were taken from a man aged 30 to 45 who received the YFV17D yellow fever vaccine. CDR3s include the opening cysteine and the closing phenylalanine or tryptophan. The D gene is left open where the match is weak. The size field is filled for only some rows; it gives once, few, many or a size class.

D gene	CDR3 length	V gene	clone size	J gene	CDR3 protein	CDR3 DNA
TRBD2	15	TRBV20-1	many	TRBJ2-1	CSASAQAGVSYEQFF	TGCAGTGCTAGTGCCCAGGCGGGAGTTTCGTATGAGCAGTTCTTC
-	16	TRBV5-1	many	TRBJ2-7	CASSLRSAGKPYEQYF	TGCGCCAGCAGCCTCCGGTCGGCTGGGAAACCCTACGAGCAGTACTTC
TRBD2	13	TRBV14	many	TRBJ2-1	CASNSWSGETKFF	TGTGCCAGCAACTCGTGGAGCGGGGAAACCAAGTTCTTC
TRBD2	16	TRBV20-1	many	TRBJ2-2	CSARDPTSGNTGELFF	TGCAGTGCTAGAGATCCAACTAGCGGCAACACCGGGGAGCTGTTTTTT
-	14	TRBV30	many	TRBJ2-7	CAWSADRGYYEQYF	TGTGCCTGGAGTGCGGACCGGGGGTACTACGAGCAGTACTTC
TRBD1	12	TRBV20-1	many	TRBJ2-7	CSGDRGQGEQYF	TGCAGTGGAGACAGGGGGCAAGGGGAGCAGTACTTC
-	15	TRBV20-1	many	TRBJ2-7	CSARPTGDPSYEQYF	TGCAGTGCTAGACCTACAGGTGATCCCTCCTACGAGCAGTACTTC
TRBD2	15	TRBV2	many	TRBJ2-5	CASRPWEGAGETQYF	TGTGCCAGCAGACCGTGGGAGGGCGCGGGGGAGACCCAGTACTTC
TRBD2	16	TRBV5-1	many	TRBJ2-5	CASSFLAGLYQETQYF	TGCGCCAGCAGCTTCCTAGCGGGGCTGTACCAAGAGACCCAGTACTTC
-	13	TRBV19	many	TRBJ2-3	CASRGALGDTQYF	TGTGCCAGTAGGGGGGCCCTCGGAGATACGCAGTATTTT
TRBD2	15	TRBV20-1	few	TRBJ2-1	CSALFTSGSYNEQFF	TGCAGTGCGCTCTTCACTAGCGGCTCCTACAATGAGCAGTTCTTC
-	15	TRBV12-3/TRBV12-4	-	TRBJ2-5	CASSFGRAQGETQYF	TGTGCCAGCAGTTTCGGCCGGGCCCAGGGGGAGACCCAGTACTTC
TRBD2	17	TRBV12-3/TRBV12-4	many	TRBJ2-1	CASKRTSGRISYNEQFF	TGTGCCAGCAAACGGACTAGCGGGAGGATATCCTACAATGAGCAGTTCTTC
TRBD1	14	TRBV5-4	few	TRBJ2-2	CASSTGDHTGELFF	TGTGCCAGCAGCACAGGGGACCACACCGGGGAGCTGTTTTTT
-	15	TRBV28	many	TRBJ2-2	CASSLGLANTGELFF	TGTGCCAGCAGTTTGGGACTGGCGAACACCGGGGAGCTGTTTTTT
TRBD2	16	TRBV3-1	many	TRBJ2-5	CASSRYGTSGKETQYF	TGTGCCAGCAGCCGCTACGGGACTAGCGGGAAAGAGACCCAGTACTTC
-	14	TRBV7-9	many	TRBJ2-5	CASSLPRDQETQYF	TGTGCCAGCAGCTTACCCCGGGACCAAGAGACCCAGTACTTC
-	15	TRBV7-2	-	TRBJ2-3	CASSLVRELGDTQYF	TGTGCCAGCAGCTTAGTGCGGGAATTGGGGGATACGCAGTATTTT
-	11	TRBV6-2/TRBV6-3	-	TRBJ1-1	CASYRDTEAFF	TGTGCCAGCTACAGGGACACTGAAGCTTTCTTT
-	15	TRBV5-1	few	TRBJ2-5	CASSLLGDRIETQYF	TGCGCCAGCAGCTTGTTAGGGGATCGTATTGAGACCCAGTACTTC
TRBD2	16	TRBV29-1	many	TRBJ2-7	CSVEAGLAGAIYEQYF	TGCAGCGTTGAAGCCGGACTAGCGGGAGCCATCTACGAGCAGTACTTC
-	11	TRBV7-9	few	TRBJ1-2	CASPQGNGYTF	TGTGCCAGCCCCCAGGGTAATGGCTACACCTTC
-	13	TRBV7-2	-	TRBJ2-7	CASSFLGAYEQYF	TGTGCCAGCAGCTTTCTGGGAGCCTACGAGCAGTACTTC
-	15	TRBV7-2	many	TRBJ2-3	CASSLNPQATDTQYF	TGTGCCAGCAGCTTAAACCCACAGGCCACAGATACGCAGTATTTT
TRBD2	14	TRBV6-1	many	TRBJ2-7	CASSLREDSYEQYF	TGTGCCAGCAGTCTGCGGGAGGATAGTTACGAGCAGTACTTC
-	13	TRBV18	many	TRBJ2-7	CASSSTLTYEQYF	TGTGCCAGCTCGTCAACACTTACCTACGAGCAGTACTTC
TRBD1	16	TRBV7-2	many	TRBJ1-2	CASSRDLDRGLYGYTF	TGTGCCAGCAGCCGAGACCTGGACAGGGGCCTCTATGGCTACACCTTC
TRBD1	17	TRBV18	many	TRBJ2-7	CASSLGTGSLGSYEQYF	TGTGCCAGCTCCCTCGGGACAGGGTCCCTCGGCTCCTACGAGCAGTACTTC
TRBD2	15	TRBV5-1	many	TRBJ2-2	CASSFTSGYTGELFF	TGCGCCAGCAGCTTCACTAGCGGATACACCGGGGAGCTGTTTTTT
-	16	TRBV19	-	TRBJ2-5	CASSIGVSGFQETQYF	TGTGCTAGTAGTATAGGTGTGAGTGGGTTCCAAGAGACCCAGTACTTC
-	13	TRBV5-1	many	TRBJ1-2	CASSLGESYGYTF	TGCGCCAGCAGCTTGGGGGAATCCTATGGCTACACCTTC
-	14	TRBV5-4	few	TRBJ2-5	CASELGTSQETQYF	TGTGCCAGCGAGCTCGGGACATCGCAAGAGACCCAGTACTTC
TRBD1	14	TRBV5-4	many	TRBJ2-7	CASMRGTATYEQYF	TGTGCCAGCATGAGGGGGACAGCGACCTACGAGCAGTACTTC
-	13	TRBV30	many	TRBJ2-7	CAWSADTYYEQYF	TGTGCCTGGAGTGCTGACACTTACTACGAGCAGTACTTC
-	13	TRBV5-5	many	TRBJ2-5	CASSFSPTETQYF	TGTGCCAGCAGCTTTTCCCCGACGGAGACCCAGTACTTC
TRBD2	15	TRBV24-1	many	TRBJ2-1	CATSAYSGSYNEQFF	TGTGCCACCAGTGCCTATAGCGGGAGCTACAATGAGCAGTTCTTC
TRBD1	15	TRBV29-1	many	TRBJ2-5	CSASGTGLGQETQYF	TGCAGCGCCTCCGGGACAGGGTTAGGGCAAGAGACCCAGTACTTC
-	14	TRBV7-2	many	TRBJ2-5	CASSPSSSQETQYF	TGTGCCAGCAGCCCTAGTTCCTCCCAAGAGACCCAGTACTTC
-	14	TRBV20-1	many	TRBJ2-1	CSAIQVAWGNEQFF	TGCAGTGCTATACAGGTCGCGTGGGGCAATGAGCAGTTCTTC
TRBD2	14	TRBV20-1	many	TRBJ2-7	CSAPTSGRPYEQYF	TGCAGTGCTCCAACTAGCGGGAGACCCTACGAGCAGTACTTC
TRBD2	13	TRBV11-2	many	TRBJ2-5	CASSFGLAETQYF	TGTGCCAGCAGTTTTGGACTAGCGGAGACCCAGTACTTC
-	14	TRBV7-2	few	TRBJ1-1	CASSPGAWDTEAFF	TGTGCCAGCAGCCCCGGGGCCTGGGACACTGAAGCTTTCTTT
-	13	TRBV5-1	many	TRBJ1-1	CASSRTANTEAFF	TGCGCCAGCAGCAGAACAGCGAACACTGAAGCTTTCTTT
-	14	TRBV4-3	many	TRBJ2-7	CASSQGVSEEVQYF	TGCGCCAGCAGCCAAGGGGTATCAGAAGAGGTGCAGTACTTC